The 32 T cell receptor beta chains reported below all come from one sample, sequenced in a study of beta chain features in type 1 diabetes. Findings of the study overall: Type 1 diabetes patients had TCRB CDR3s that were shorter (moderately but significantly so) in all four CD4+ subsets.

Their antigens are not known. The study reverse transcribed the entire isolated RNA, so it sequenced expressed TCRB transcripts. TCRdb keeps only in-frame clones here, not all; method: immunoSEQ multiplex PCR. The repertoire holds roughly 180,000 clones, with almost 8% as singletons. Source material: central memory CD4+ T cells from blood. Receptor source: a man aged 18 to 29 with type 1 diabetes.

This clone turned up a few times. The CDR3 sequence: CAARTGNSYEQYF. CDR3 coding DNA: TGCGCCGCCCGGACAGGGAATTCGTACGAGCAGTACTTC. This chain connects TRBV10-2 to TRBJ2-7; 8 positions agree with TRBD1. CDR1 and CDR2 from the germline V gene are WSHSY and SAAADI. The CDR3 runs 13 residues. V trimming: 11 bases; J trimming: 4 bases; junction bases outside the gene matches: 10.

This sequence joins TRBV6-6 and TRBJ2-3; 8 bases match TRBD2. The CDR3 has 14 amino acids. V was clipped by 6 bases and J by 3 bases; unmatched bases: 5. The germline V gene encodes CDR1 MNHNY and CDR2 SVGAGI (reference sequence). CDR3 nucleotide sequence: TGTGCCAGCAGGCAGTCGGGGGGGACAGATACGCAGTATTTT. Translating it yields CASRQSGGTDTQYF.

The chain joins TRBV29-1 to TRBJ2-2, with D perhaps matching TRBD2 (7 bases). Trimming took 4 bases from V and 2 from J, leaving 20 bases between them. Germline V CDR1 and CDR2: SQVTM, ANQGSEA. There are 17 residues in the CDR3. The CDR3 DNA sequence: TGCAGCGTTGGGGGGGGCCCGGGGGTCCCTAACACCGGGGAGCTGTTTTTT. Its protein is CSVGGGPGVPNTGELFF.

This clone was seen a handful of times. The chain carries TRBV25-1 and TRBJ2-1; TRBD1 matches 9 bases. Trimming at V came to 3 bases and at J to 6 bases, leaving 6 bases not matched to a gene. The CDR3 is 15 amino acids. CDR1 is MGHDK, CDR2 SYGVNS, per germline. The CDR3: CASSDPGTGRNEQFF. The CDR3, as DNA: TGTGCCAGCAGTGACCCCGGGACAGGGCGCAATGAGCAGTTCTTC.

V is TRBV27 and J is TRBJ1-2, with D unresolved. The CDR3 has 13 residues. Trimming removed 7 bases from V and 8 bases from J, with 17 bases in between. CDR1 is MNHEY, CDR2 SMNVEV, per germline (reference sequence). The CDR3 reads CASKFGQAAGYTF. CDR3 DNA sequence: TGTGCCAGCAAGTTTGGGCAGGCCGCGGGCTACACCTTC.

This clone was picked up a small number of times. The V and J genes are TRBV10-2 and TRBJ2-2; 14 nucleotides match TRBD2. The trim removed 1 base at V and 4 bases at J, leaving 2 bases unmatched. The V gene's germline CDR1 is WSHSY and CDR2 SAAADI. The CDR3 is made up of 17 amino acids. The CDR3, as DNA: TGCGCCAGCAGTGAGTGGACTAGCGGGAGGAGCACCGGGGAGCTGTTTTTT. Its protein product is CASSEWTSGRSTGELFF.

The CDR3 DNA sequence: TGTGCCAGCAGCGCTGACAGTGGACGGAATGAAAAACTGTTTTTT. Protein: CASSADSGRNEKLFF. This sequence joins TRBV9 and TRBJ1-4; D perhaps matches TRBD1 (5 bases). Germline CDR1 is SGDLS and CDR2 is YYNGEE. The CDR3 contains 15 residues. V was clipped by 3 bases and J by 5 bases, with 14 bases between them.

The CDR3 reads CASSLTRGGYGYTF. The CDR3, as DNA: TGTGCCAGCAGCTTAACAAGGGGTGGCTATGGCTACACCTTC. V is TRBV7-2 and J is TRBJ1-2; perhaps TRBD1 as D (5 bases). Germline loops: CDR1 SGHTA, CDR2 FQGNSA. The CDR3 contains 14 residues. Trimming cost V 2 bases and J 4 bases, with 11 bases left between them.

In its sample, this clone was seen a few times. This sequence joins TRBV6-1 and TRBJ2-7; a possible D gene is TRBD1 (5 bases). This CDR3 has 11 residues. Trimming removed 4 bases from V and 6 bases from J, with 7 bases in between. Per the germline V gene, CDR1 is MNHNS and CDR2 is SASEGT. Here the CDR3 reads CASSGQIEQYF. In nucleotides, the CDR3 is TGTGCCAGCAGTGGACAGATCGAGCAGTACTTC.

This clone was detected a few times. The chain uses TRBV5-1 and TRBJ2-5, with D possibly matching TRBD2 (7 bases). Matching the DNA end better, TRBJ2-7 makes the J call doubtful. The germline gives CDR1 SGHRS, CDR2 YFSETQ. This CDR3 region has 15 residues. CDR3 sequence reads: CASSLGAGAGYEQYF. CDR3 sequence (DNA): TGCGCCAGCAGCTTGGGGGCGGGGGCCGGCTACGAGCAGTACTTC.

The J gene is TRBJ1-2, the V gene TRBV7-9; D not resolved. Germline V gives CDR1 SEHNR, CDR2 FQNEAQ (reference sequence). This CDR3 spans 14 amino acids. V lost 1 base to trimming and J lost 3 bases, with 9 bases between them. CDR3 nucleotide sequence: TGTGCCAGCAGCTTAGTCTCAGAAGACTATGGCTACACCTTC. Its translation: CASSLVSEDYGYTF.

V is TRBV19 and J is TRBJ1-1, with D possibly being TRBD1 (5 bases). Germline V gene lookup returns CDR1 LNHDA and CDR2 SQIVND (reference sequence). The CDR3 runs 15 residues. Trimming cost V 5 bases and J 0 bases, with 13 bases left between them. The CDR3: CASSGQLRLNTEAFF. The CDR3, as DNA: TGTGCCAGTAGTGGACAATTGAGATTGAACACTGAAGCTTTCTTT.

This clone has only a few counts. The chain employs TRBV7-2 and TRBJ2-5, with 7 nucleotides matching TRBD1. The CDR3 is 14 amino acids. The trim removed 3 bases at V and 5 bases at J, leaving 6 bases unmatched. Germline-derived CDR1 and CDR2 are SGHTA and FQGNSA. CDR3 nucleotide sequence: TGTGCCAGCAGCTTTAGACAGGGCCGGGAGACCCAGTACTTC. This encodes CASSFRQGRETQYF.

This clone was seen more than once but under ten times. V is TRBV30 and J is TRBJ2-3, with TRBD2 matching 9 bases. CDR1 is GTSNPN and CDR2 is SVGIG in the germline V gene (reference sequence). With V trimmed by 3 bases and J by 2 bases, 9 bases remained unmatched. The CDR3 loop spans 16 amino acids. This CDR3 is CAWRGSGGLTTDTQYF. CDR3 DNA: TGTGCCTGGAGAGGGAGCGGGGGGCTTACCACAGATACGCAGTATTTT.

Concerning this clone: A read error may account for a junction end that differs from germline. The chain carries TRBV18 and TRBJ2-1; TRBD1 agrees at 9 bases. Germline V lookup: CDR1 KGHSH, CDR2 LQKENI. The CDR3 covers 16 residues. The CDR3 DNA reads TGTGCCAGCTCAGCACCGGGACAGGGATTTAGGAATGAGCAGTTCTTC. This translates into CASSAPGQGFRNEQFF. The full variable domain, in which reference TRBV18 and TRBJ2-1 provide the parts outside the CDR3, is NAGVMQNPRHLVRRRGQEARLRCSPMKGHSHVYWYRQLPEEGLKFMVYLQKENIIDESGMPKERFSAEFPKEGPSILRIQQVVRGDSAAYFCASSAPGQGFRNEQFFGPGTRLTVL.

This rearrangement joins TRBV5-4 to TRBJ2-1; TRBD2 agrees at 9 bases. The CDR3 spans 14 residues. Germline trimming cut 4 bases from V and 5 bases from J; bases unmatched to any gene: 4. Germline V gene data show CDR1 as SGHNT and CDR2 as YYREEE (reference sequence). The CDR3 loop is CASSLGTSHNEQFF. CDR3 in DNA: TGTGCCAGCAGCCTCGGGACTAGCCACAATGAGCAGTTCTTC.

J is TRBJ2-7 and V is TRBV4-2, with 10 nucleotides matching TRBD2. Per germline, CDR1 LGHNA and CDR2 YNFKEQ. The CDR3 is 17 residues long. The junction had 9 bases not matched to a gene; V was cut back by 1 base and J by 3 bases. The CDR3: CASSQGLLAGVFYEQYF. CDR3 in DNA: TGTGCCAGCAGCCAAGGACTTCTAGCGGGAGTATTCTACGAGCAGTACTTC.

The rearrangement joins TRBV6-5 to TRBJ2-7, with 9 bases aligning to TRBD1. The trim removed 0 bases at V and 7 bases at J, leaving 10 bases unmatched. Germline V CDR1 and CDR2: MNHEY, SVGAGI. This CDR3 contains 16 residues. The CDR3 loop is CASSYSGAQGAWEQYF. CDR3 DNA: TGTGCCAGCAGTTACTCAGGCGCACAGGGGGCTTGGGAGCAGTACTTC.

This clone has a handful of counts. The rearrangement joins TRBV21-1 to TRBJ1-5; TRBD1, the table's D call, lacks a check against the DNA. TRBV21-1 is given as a pseudogene. The length of the CDR3 is 16 residues. DNA of the CDR3: TGTGCCAGCAGCCGGAGGACAGGGGCGGAGAATCAGCCCCAGCATTTT. This encodes CASSRRTGAENQPQHF.

This clone occurred a few times. The CDR3 DNA reads TGTGCCAGCGGAGGACTAGCGGGGGGTACAGATACGCAGTATTTT. Encoded protein: CASGGLAGGTDTQYF. J is TRBJ2-3 and V is TRBV27; 14 bases fit TRBD2. This CDR3 contains 15 residues. Germline lookup yields CDR1 MNHEY and CDR2 SMNVEV (reference sequence). V shed 8 bases and J 3 bases; nucleotides not matched to a gene: 4.

Only a few counts were recorded for this clone. V and J are TRBV28 and TRBJ1-1; possibly TRBD1 for D (6 bases). This CDR3 spans 15 amino acids. Germline CDR1 and CDR2: MDHEN and SYDVKM. V lost 3 bases, J lost 3 bases, and 14 bases lay in between. In DNA form, the CDR3 reads TGTGCCAGCAGTTTTATAGGGGGGGGTGACACTGAAGCTTTCTTT. Protein: CASSFIGGGDTEAFF.

The table lists this clone with a few counts. V is TRBV2 and J is TRBJ2-1; TRBD2 matches at 9 bases. V was clipped by 8 bases and J by 4 bases; unmatched bases: 9. The CDR3 sequence is 15 residues long. Germline CDR1 is SNHLY and CDR2 is FYNNEI. The CDR3 loop reads CASAFGRGGYNEQFF. The CDR3, as DNA: TGTGCCAGCGCCTTTGGGCGGGGGGGATACAATGAGCAGTTCTTC.

The rearrangement links TRBV13 to TRBJ1-5, with 10 bases matching TRBD1. Germline V CDR1 and CDR2: PRHDT, FYEKMQ (reference sequence). This CDR3 region has 15 residues. The V gene end was trimmed by 5 bases and the J gene end by 6 bases; junction bases not matched to a gene: 7. CDR3 in amino acids: CASSRGTGDGQPQHF. As DNA, the CDR3 is TGTGCCAGCAGCCGAGGGACAGGGGACGGTCAGCCCCAGCATTTT.

This clone came up a few times. The genes are TRBV9 and TRBJ1-1, with 8 bases fitting TRBD1. Germline trimming cut 4 bases from V and 1 base from J; bases unmatched to any gene: 6. Looked up from germline, CDR1 is SGDLS and CDR2 is YYNGEE. There are 15 residues in the CDR3. The CDR3 nucleotides read TGTGCCAGCAGCCCCCACAGGGGGACGAACACTGAAGCTTTCTTT. Its protein product is CASSPHRGTNTEAFF.

This clone has just a few counts. The chain has TRBV4-2 and TRBJ2-2; tentatively, D is TRBD2 (6 bases). V lost 0 bases and J lost 2, with 10 bases in between. Germline values: CDR1 LGHNA, CDR2 YNFKEQ. The length of the CDR3 is 16 residues. In DNA, the CDR3 is TGTGCCAGCAGCCAAGATCCCGGGAGTAACACCGGGGAGCTGTTTTTT. Its translation is CASSQDPGSNTGELFF.

In this sample, this clone turned up a few times. Distinct nucleotide sequences in the sample also encode this CDR3. This chain uses TRBV30 with TRBJ2-7; TRBD2 matches 7 bases. The CDR3 loop spans 15 amino acids. The ends lost 0 bases at V and 3 bases at J; junction bases unmatched: 8. CDR1 and CDR2 (germline): GTSNPN, SVGIG (reference sequence). DNA for the CDR3: TGTGCCTGGAGTGTAAGGGGTGCGGGAGTCTACGAGCAGTACTTC. Translating gives CAWSVRGAGVYEQYF.

This clone was counted a few times. The chain uses TRBV19 and TRBJ2-3, with D perhaps matching TRBD1 (6 bases). The V end was cut by 6 bases, the J end by 6 bases, with 13 bases between. There are 13 residues in the CDR3. Germline lookup yields CDR1 LNHDA and CDR2 SQIVND (reference sequence). CDR3 residues: CASSSSGVDTQYF. Here the CDR3 DNA reads TGTGCCAGTAGCTCTTCAGGGGTGGATACGCAGTATTTT.

This clone has more than one count but fewer than ten. This chain joins TRBV7-9 and TRBJ1-1; D not certain. The CDR3 consists of 13 residues. Deletions cut 3 bases from V and 1 base from J, with 6 bases between. Germline V gene lookup returns CDR1 SEHNR and CDR2 FQNEAQ (reference sequence). The CDR3 sequence is CASSLRSNTEAFF. CDR3 in DNA: TGTGCCAGCAGCTTGAGGTCGAACACTGAAGCTTTCTTT.

This rearrangement joins TRBV7-9 to TRBJ1-4; D is undetermined. This CDR3 spans 13 amino acids. The V end lost 3 bases, the J end lost 8 bases, and 10 bases lay between the germline ends. Germline CDR1 is SEHNR and CDR2 is FQNEAQ (reference sequence). This CDR3 reads CASSLSGAEKLFF. The CDR3 DNA sequence: TGTGCCAGCAGCTTGTCGGGTGCCGAAAAACTGTTTTTT. Full variable domain (missing parts from reference TRBV7-9 and TRBJ1-4): DTGVSQNPRHKITKRGQNVTFRCDPISEHNRLYWYRQTLGQGPEFLTYFQNEAQLEKSRLLSDRFSAERPKGSFSTLEIQRTEQGDSAMYLCASSLSGAEKLFFGSGTQLSVL.

This sequence joins TRBV12-2 and TRBJ2-1; the D call of TRBD1 is as the table states it, not checked on the DNA. TRBV12-2 is marked as a pseudogene. The CDR3 contains 16 residues. The CDR3 loop is CASRRGDSSSYNEQFF. In DNA, the CDR3 is TGTGCAAGTCGCCGAGGGGACAGTAGCTCCTACAATGAGCAGTTCTTC.

The gene calls are TRBV19 and TRBJ1-2, with 7 bases fitting TRBD1. Unmatched junction bases numbered 2, after V lost 1 base and J lost 3 bases. CDR3 size: 14 residues. Germline CDR1 LNHDA, CDR2 SQIVND (reference sequence). CDR3 sequence: CASSIVGTDYGYTF. The DNA for the CDR3 is TGTGCCAGTAGTATAGTCGGGACAGACTATGGCTACACCTTC.

This clone was detected a few times. The V gene is TRBV10-3, the J gene TRBJ2-5, with D perhaps matching TRBD1 (5 bases). From germline, CDR1 is ENHRY and CDR2 SYGVKD. Trimming took off 6 bases at V and 3 bases at J, with 14 bases between the two ends. The CDR3 extends over 14 amino acids. The CDR3 here is CAISKDRQKETQYF. The CDR3 DNA follows: TGTGCCATCAGCAAGGACCGACAGAAAGAGACCCAGTACTTC.